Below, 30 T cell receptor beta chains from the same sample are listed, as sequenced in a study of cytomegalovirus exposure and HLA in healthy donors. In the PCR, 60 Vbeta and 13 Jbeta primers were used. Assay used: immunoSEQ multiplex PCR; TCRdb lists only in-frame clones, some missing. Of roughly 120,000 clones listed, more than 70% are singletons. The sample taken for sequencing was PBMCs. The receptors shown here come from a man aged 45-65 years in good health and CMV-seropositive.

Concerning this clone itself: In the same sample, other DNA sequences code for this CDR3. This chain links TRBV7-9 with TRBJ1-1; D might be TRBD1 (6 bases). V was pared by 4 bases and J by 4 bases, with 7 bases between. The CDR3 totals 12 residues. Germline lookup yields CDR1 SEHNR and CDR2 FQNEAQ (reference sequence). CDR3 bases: TGTGCCAGCAGCTCAGGGGTCACTGAAGCTTTCTTT. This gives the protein CASSSGVTEAFF.

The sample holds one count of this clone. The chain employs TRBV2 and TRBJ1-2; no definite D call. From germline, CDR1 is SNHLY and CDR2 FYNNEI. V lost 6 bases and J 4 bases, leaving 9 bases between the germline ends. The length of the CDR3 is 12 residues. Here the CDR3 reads CASSAHSYGYTF. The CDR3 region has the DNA TGTGCCAGCAGCGCTCACAGCTATGGCTACACCTTC. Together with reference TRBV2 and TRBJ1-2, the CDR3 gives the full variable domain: EPEVTQTPSHQVTQMGQEVILRCVPISNHLYFYWYRQILGQKVEFLVSFYNNEISEKSEIFDDQFSVERPDGSNFTLKIRSTKLEDSAMYFCASSAHSYGYTFGSGTRLTVV.

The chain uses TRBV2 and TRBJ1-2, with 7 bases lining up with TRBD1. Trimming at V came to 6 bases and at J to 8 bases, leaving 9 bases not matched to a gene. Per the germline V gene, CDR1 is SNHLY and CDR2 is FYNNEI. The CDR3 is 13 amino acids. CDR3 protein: CASRPQGEDGYTF. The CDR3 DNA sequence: TGTGCCAGCAGGCCTCAGGGGGAGGACGGCTACACCTTC.

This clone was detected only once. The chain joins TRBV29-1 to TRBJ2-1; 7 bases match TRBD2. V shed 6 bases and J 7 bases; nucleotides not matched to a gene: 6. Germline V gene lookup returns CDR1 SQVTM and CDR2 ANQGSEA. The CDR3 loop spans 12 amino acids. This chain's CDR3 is CSVSRGENEQFF. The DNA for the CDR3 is TGCAGCGTAAGCCGGGGGGAGAATGAGCAGTTCTTC.

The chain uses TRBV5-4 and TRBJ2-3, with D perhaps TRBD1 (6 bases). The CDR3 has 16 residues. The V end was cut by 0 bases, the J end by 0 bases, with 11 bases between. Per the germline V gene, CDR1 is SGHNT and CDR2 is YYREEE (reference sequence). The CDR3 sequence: CASSLDPGASTDTQYF. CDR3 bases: TGTGCCAGCAGCTTGGACCCAGGGGCTAGCACAGATACGCAGTATTTT.

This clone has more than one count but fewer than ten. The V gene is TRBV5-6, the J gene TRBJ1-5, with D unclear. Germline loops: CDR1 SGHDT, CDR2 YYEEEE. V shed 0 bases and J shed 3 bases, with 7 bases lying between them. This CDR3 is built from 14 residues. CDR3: CASSLGRSNQPQHF. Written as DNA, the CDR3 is TGTGCCAGCAGCTTGGGGCGGTCCAATCAGCCCCAGCATTTT.

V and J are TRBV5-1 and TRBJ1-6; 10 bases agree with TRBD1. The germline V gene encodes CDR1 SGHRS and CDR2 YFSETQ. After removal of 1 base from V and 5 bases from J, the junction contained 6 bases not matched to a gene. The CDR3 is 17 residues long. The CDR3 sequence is CASSLLTGGADNSPLHF. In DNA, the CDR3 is TGCGCCAGCAGCTTGTTGACAGGGGGCGCCGATAATTCACCCCTCCACTTT.

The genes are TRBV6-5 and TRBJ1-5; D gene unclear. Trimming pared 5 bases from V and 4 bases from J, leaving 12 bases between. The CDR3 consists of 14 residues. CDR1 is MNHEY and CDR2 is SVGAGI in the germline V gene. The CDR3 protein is CASSPTAGNQPQHF. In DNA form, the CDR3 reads TGTGCCAGCAGTCCCACGGCGGGGAATCAGCCCCAGCATTTT.

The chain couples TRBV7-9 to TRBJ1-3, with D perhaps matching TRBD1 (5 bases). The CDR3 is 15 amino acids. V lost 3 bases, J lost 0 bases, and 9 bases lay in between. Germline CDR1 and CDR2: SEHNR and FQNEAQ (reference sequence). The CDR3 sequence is CASSFRQTSGNTIYF. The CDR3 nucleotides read TGTGCCAGCAGCTTTAGACAGACCTCTGGAAACACCATATATTTT.

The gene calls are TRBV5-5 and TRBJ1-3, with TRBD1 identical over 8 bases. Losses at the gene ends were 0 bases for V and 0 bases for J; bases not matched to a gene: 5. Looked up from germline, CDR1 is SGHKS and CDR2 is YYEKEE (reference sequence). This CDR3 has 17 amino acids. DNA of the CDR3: TGTGCCAGCAGCTTGGGGCTACAGGGGGGCTCTGGAAACACCATATATTTT. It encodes CASSLGLQGGSGNTIYF.

DNA for the CDR3: TGTGCCAGCGGATCCGCCGGGGGACTCAGCAACCAAGAGACCCAGTACTTC. Residues: CASGSAGGLSNQETQYF. The rearrangement joins TRBV9 to TRBJ2-5, with D perhaps TRBD2 (6 bases). Looked up from germline, CDR1 is SGDLS and CDR2 is YYNGEE. Trimming removed 7 bases at V and 0 bases at J, with 22 bases between. The CDR3 contains 17 residues.

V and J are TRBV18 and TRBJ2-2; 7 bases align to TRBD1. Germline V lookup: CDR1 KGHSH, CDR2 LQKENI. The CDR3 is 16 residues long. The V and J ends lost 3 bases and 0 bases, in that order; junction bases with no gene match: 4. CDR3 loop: CASSPGQAANTGELFF. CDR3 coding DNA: TGTGCCAGCTCACCCGGACAGGCAGCGAACACCGGGGAGCTGTTTTTT.

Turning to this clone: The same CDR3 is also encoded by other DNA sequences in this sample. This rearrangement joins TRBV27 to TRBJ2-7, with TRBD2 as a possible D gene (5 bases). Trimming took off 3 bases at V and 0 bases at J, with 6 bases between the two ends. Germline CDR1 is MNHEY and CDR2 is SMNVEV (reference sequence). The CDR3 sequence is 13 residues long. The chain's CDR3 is CASSLDSSYEQYF. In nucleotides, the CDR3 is TGTGCCAGCAGTTTGGACTCCTCCTACGAGCAGTACTTC.

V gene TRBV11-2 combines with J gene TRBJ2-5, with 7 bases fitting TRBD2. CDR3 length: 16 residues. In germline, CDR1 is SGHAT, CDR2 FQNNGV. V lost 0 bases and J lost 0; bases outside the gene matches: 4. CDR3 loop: CASSLEASGYQETQYF. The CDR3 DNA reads TGTGCCAGCAGCTTAGAGGCTAGCGGCTACCAAGAGACCCAGTACTTC.

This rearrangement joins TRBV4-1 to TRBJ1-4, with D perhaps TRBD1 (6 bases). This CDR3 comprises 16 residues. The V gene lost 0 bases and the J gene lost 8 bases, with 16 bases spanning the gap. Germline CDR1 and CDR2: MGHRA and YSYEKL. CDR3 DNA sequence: TGCGCCAGCAGCCAAGACCCCCAACAGGGCGGAGAAAAACTGTTTTTT. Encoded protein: CASSQDPQQGGEKLFF.

CDR3 sequence reads: CASGWTGYNSPLHF. CDR3 DNA sequence: TGTGCCAGCGGCTGGACAGGGTATAATTCACCCCTCCACTTT. The chain carries TRBV19 and TRBJ1-6; 8 bases match TRBD1. The CDR3 is made up of 14 amino acids. The V and J ends lost 9 bases and 4 bases, in that order; junction bases with no gene match: 5. Per germline, CDR1 LNHDA and CDR2 SQIVND (reference sequence).

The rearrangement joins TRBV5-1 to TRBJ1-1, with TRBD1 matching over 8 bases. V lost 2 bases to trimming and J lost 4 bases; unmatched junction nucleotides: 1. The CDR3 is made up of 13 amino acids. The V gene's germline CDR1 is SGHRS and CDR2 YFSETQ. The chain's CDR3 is CASSLTGGTEAFF. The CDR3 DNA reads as TGCGCCAGCAGCTTAACAGGGGGCACTGAAGCTTTCTTT.

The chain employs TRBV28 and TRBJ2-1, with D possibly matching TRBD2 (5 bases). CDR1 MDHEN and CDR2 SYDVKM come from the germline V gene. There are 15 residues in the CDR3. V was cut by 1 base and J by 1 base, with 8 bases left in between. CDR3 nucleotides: TGTGCCAGCAGTTTATACGGGGAATCCTACAATGAGCAGTTCTTC. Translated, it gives CASSLYGESYNEQFF.

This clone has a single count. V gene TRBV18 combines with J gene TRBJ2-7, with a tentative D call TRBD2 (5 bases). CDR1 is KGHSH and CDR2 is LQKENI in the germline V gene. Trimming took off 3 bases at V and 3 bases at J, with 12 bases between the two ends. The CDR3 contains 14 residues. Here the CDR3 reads CASSPASRVYEQYF. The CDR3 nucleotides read TGTGCCAGCTCACCGGCTAGCAGAGTCTACGAGCAGTACTTC.

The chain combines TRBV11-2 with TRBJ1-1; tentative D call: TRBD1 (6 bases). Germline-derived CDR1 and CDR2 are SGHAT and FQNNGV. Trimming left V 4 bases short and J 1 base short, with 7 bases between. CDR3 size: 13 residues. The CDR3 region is CASSSDRNTEAFF. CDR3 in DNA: TGTGCCAGCAGCTCGGACAGGAACACTGAAGCTTTCTTT. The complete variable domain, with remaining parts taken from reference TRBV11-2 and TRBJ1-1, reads EAGVAQSPRYKIIEKRQSVAFWCNPISGHATLYWYQQILGQGPKLLIQFQNNGVVDDSQLPKDRFSAERLKGVDSTLKIQPAKLEDSAVYLCASSSDRNTEAFFGQGTRLTVV.

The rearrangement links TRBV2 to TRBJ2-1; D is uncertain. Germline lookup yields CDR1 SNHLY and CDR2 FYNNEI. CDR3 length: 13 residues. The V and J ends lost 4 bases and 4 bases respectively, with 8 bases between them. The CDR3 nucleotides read TGTGCCAGCAGTGCTGGAGAATACAATGAGCAGTTCTTC. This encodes CASSAGEYNEQFF.

The CDR3 bases are TGCGACCTCACCCCCACCATCACAGGGCTGTATAATTCACCCCTCCACTTT. Translated, it gives CDLTPTITGLYNSPLHF. The chain combines TRBV5-1 with TRBJ1-6, with TRBD1 as a possible D gene (6 bases). The CDR3 sequence is 17 residues long. Germline V gene lookup returns CDR1 SGHRS and CDR2 YFSETQ.

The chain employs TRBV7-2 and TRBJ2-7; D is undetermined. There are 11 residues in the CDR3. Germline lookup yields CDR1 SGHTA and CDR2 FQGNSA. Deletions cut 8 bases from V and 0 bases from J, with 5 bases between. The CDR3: CASQHSYEQYF. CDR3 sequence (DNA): TGTGCCAGCCAACACTCCTACGAGCAGTACTTC.

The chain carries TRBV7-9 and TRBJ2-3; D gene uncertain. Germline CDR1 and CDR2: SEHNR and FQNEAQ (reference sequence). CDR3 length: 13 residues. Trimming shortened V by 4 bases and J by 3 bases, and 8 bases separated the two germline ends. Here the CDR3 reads CASSSPGTDTQYF. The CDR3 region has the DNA TGTGCCAGCAGCTCGCCCGGGACAGATACGCAGTATTTT. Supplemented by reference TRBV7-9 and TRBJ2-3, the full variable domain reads DTGVSQNPRHKITKRGQNVTFRCDPISEHNRLYWYRQTLGQGPEFLTYFQNEAQLEKSRLLSDRFSAERPKGSFSTLEIQRTEQGDSAMYLCASSSPGTDTQYFGPGTRLTVL.

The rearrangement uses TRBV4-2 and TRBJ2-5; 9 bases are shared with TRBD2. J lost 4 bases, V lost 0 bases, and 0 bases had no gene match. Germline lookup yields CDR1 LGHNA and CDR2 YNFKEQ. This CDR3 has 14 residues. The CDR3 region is CASSQETSGETQYF. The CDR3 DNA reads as TGTGCCAGCAGCCAAGAGACTAGCGGAGAGACCCAGTACTTC.

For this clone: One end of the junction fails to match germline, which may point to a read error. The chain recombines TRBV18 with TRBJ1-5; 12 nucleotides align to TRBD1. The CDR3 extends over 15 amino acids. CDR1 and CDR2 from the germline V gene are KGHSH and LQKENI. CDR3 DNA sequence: TGTGCCAGCTCACAGGGGACAGGGGGCAAACAGCCCCAGCATTTT. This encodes CASSQGTGGKQPQHF.

Here the CDR3 reads CASSYPSHYSNQPQHF. DNA for the CDR3: TGTGCCAGTAGTTATCCGTCCCACTATAGCAATCAGCCCCAGCATTTT. The J gene is TRBJ1-5, the V gene TRBV19; D remains ambiguous. The CDR3 runs to 16 residues. The V end was cut by 5 bases, the J end by 0 bases, with 14 bases between. In germline, CDR1 is LNHDA, CDR2 SQIVND (reference sequence).

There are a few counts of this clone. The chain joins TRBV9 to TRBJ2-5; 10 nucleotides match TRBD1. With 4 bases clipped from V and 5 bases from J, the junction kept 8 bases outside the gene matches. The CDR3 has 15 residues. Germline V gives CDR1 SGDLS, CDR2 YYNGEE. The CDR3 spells CASSRWTGGEETQYF. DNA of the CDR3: TGTGCCAGCAGCCGTTGGACAGGGGGAGAGGAGACCCAGTACTTC.

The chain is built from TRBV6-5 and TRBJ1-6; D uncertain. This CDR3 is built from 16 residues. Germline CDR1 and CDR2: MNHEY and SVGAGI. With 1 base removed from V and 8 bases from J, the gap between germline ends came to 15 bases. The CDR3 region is CASSYWAATSDSPLHF. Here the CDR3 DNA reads TGTGCCAGCAGTTACTGGGCAGCCACTTCCGATTCACCCCTCCACTTT.

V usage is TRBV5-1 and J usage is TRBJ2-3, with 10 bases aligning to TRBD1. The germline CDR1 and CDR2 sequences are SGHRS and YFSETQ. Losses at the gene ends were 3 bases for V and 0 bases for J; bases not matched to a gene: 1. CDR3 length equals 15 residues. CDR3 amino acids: CASSWGQGSTDTQYF. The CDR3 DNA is TGCGCCAGCAGCTGGGGACAGGGGAGCACAGATACGCAGTATTTT.